This entry concerns a single T cell receptor beta chain. Its antigen is currently not known. No much larger clone is present one base from it, and per-base qualities are unavailable. The method behind the library was the immunoSEQ multiplex PCR assay. TCR beta CDR3 sequencing was performed on DNA from the cultured, isolated CD4+ T cells. Concerning the study's data processing: Non-productive TCR sequences were removed and reads were trimmed to the CDR3 region, keeping CDR3s of at least 7 amino acids. The MANAFEST web app was used to identify antigen-specific clonotypes by comparing expansion in peptide wells with expansion in reference cultures. To be called positive, a clone needed expansion at FDR<0.05 compared with the reference and with all other wells, an odds ratio greater than 5, and a frequency greater than 0.1% in two replicate wells. Clonotypes significantly expanded in SARS-CoV-2 spike wells and in at least one common cold coronavirus spike condition were defined as cross-reactive. CDR3 similarity was assessed by Levenshtein distance using the stringdist R package, and unrooted trees were constructed with ape in R 3.6.1. TCRdb took over this immuneACCESS table, retaining in-frame rearrangements with V and J assigned. Such tables are incomplete; in checked studies, under half of the missing clones stem from an unresolved V gene, and the remainder is unexplained. V and J calls and clone size come straight from that table; D and trimming were deduced from the DNA. The sample records tens of thousands of clones, about 74% of which are singletons. The ten largest clones add up to 1.5% to 2% of the sample.

V lost 3 bases and J lost 6 bases, and the count of bases not matched to a germline gene is 6. From the germline V gene, CDR1 is KGHSH and CDR2 is LQKENI. The CDR3 runs 15 residues from the cysteine to the phenylalanine. Just CDR3 DNA is preserved here, 45 bases in frame from base 1. The data originate from a study of vaccination effects on CD4 cells after COVID-19 (dated by TCRdb to about 2022). For the study in its entirety: Each participant received two doses of an mRNA SARS-CoV-2 vaccine, either BNT162b2 or mRNA-1273. The study compared SARS-CoV-2 spike-specific CD4+ TCR repertoires before and after mRNA vaccination in COVID-19 convalescent patients and infection-naive vaccine recipients. A total of ten to eleven COVID-19 convalescent patients and several SARS-CoV-2-naive healthy vaccine recipients were included in the full study. Cultures from other donors in the study were sequenced using the Oncomine TCR Beta short-read assay on an Illumina iSeq 100.

In the ViraFEST assay, PBMC were stimulated with viral peptide pools, and antigen-specific CD4+ T cell clonotypes were then identified by expansion using TCR sequencing. After around ten days of culture, CD4+ T cells were isolated with the EasySep CD4+ T cell isolation kit. Healthy vaccine recipients had no prior SARS-CoV-2 infection, confirmed by negative nucleocapsid antibodies before and after vaccination. A few million PBMC per well were cultured with around 9.8 ug/ml peptides in IMDM containing around 5.3% human AB serum, about 9 IU/ml IL-2 and gentamicin. On days 3 and 7, half of the culture medium was replaced with fresh IL-2-containing medium. Unless noted otherwise, every peptide stimulation condition was cultured in triplicate wells. PBMC were separated from whole blood using Ficoll-Paque Plus gradient centrifugation and were then either cryopreserved at -140C or used fresh. The overlapping peptide pools covered the spike proteins of SARS-CoV-2 and of the common cold coronaviruses HCoV-NL63, HCoV-OC43 and HCoV-229E. Genomic DNA was extracted from cultured CD4+ T cells with the QIAamp micro DNA kit.

The research as a whole found: Limitations of the study were the small number of convalescent patients and the absence of early post-infection timepoints. In healthy vaccine recipients, vaccine-induced clones were almost all SARS-CoV-2 mono-reactive, with only 1 of 255 cross-reactive with common cold coronaviruses. Both infection-induced and vaccine-induced clones contracted markedly at late post-vaccination timepoints, which is consistent with waning T cell responses.

This sequence was found in a human donor who received a COVID-19 vaccine. The source material was CD4+ T cells from PBMCs cultured with HCoV-229E spike peptides, sampled before COVID-19 vaccination. According to the study, the label for this sample's cell subset or site signals: HCoV-229E spike overlapping peptide pool stimulation. The V gene is TRBV18 and the J gene is TRBJ1-4, with TRBD1 identical over 8 junction bases. CDR3 region: CASSPRQGNDEKLFF. Read as DNA, the sequence is TGTGCCAGCTCACCCAGACAGGGGAATGATGAAAAACTGTTTTTT.